The 31 T cell receptor beta chains in this list originate from one sample, sequenced in a study of PD-L1 blockade in urothelial cancer. Here immunoSEQ multiplex PCR was the method, and the copy in TCRdb shows in-frame clones only, minus some. The top ten clones hold more than 1.5% of a sample with around 53,000 clones, around 82% of them seen once. Time point defined: peripheral blood 6 weeks after treatment start. Sequenced material: PBMCs, taken around atezolizumab (anti-PD-L1) treatment. These receptors originate from a man aged 50-60 years with urothelial cancer.

The gene calls are TRBV4-1 and TRBJ2-1; TRBD2 might be the D (6 bases). Trimming took off 7 bases at V and 5 bases at J, with 21 bases between the two ends. Germline CDR1 and CDR2: MGHRA and YSYEKL. The CDR3 is 16 residues long. Here the CDR3 reads CASTPSGSGLDNEQFF. CDR3 DNA sequence: TGCGCCAGCACCCCAAGTGGTTCGGGACTCGACAATGAGCAGTTCTTC.

The CDR3 reads CASALGRQGLFSTNEKLFF. For the CDR3, the DNA is TGTGCCAGCGCGTTAGGGAGGCAGGGATTATTTTCAACTAATGAAAAACTGTTTTTT. The V and J genes are TRBV7-2 and TRBJ1-4; tentative D call: TRBD1 (5 bases). Germline CDR1 SGHTA, CDR2 FQGNSA. The CDR3 is made up of 19 amino acids. V lost 8 bases to trimming and J lost 0 bases, with 25 bases between them.

The chain couples TRBV18 to TRBJ2-7; 9 bases line up with TRBD1. The J segment lost 2 bases and the V segment lost 1 base, leaving 0 bases of the junction unmatched. CDR1 is KGHSH and CDR2 is LQKENI in the germline V gene. This CDR3 has 14 amino acids. The CDR3 nucleotides are TGTGCCAGCTCACCACGGACAGGGGCCTACGAGCAGTACTTC. It translates to CASSPRTGAYEQYF.

This rearrangement joins TRBV5-4 to TRBJ1-3; possibly TRBD1 for D (5 bases). This CDR3 is 15 amino acids long. CDR1 and CDR2 from the germline V gene are SGHNT and YYREEE (reference sequence). V was pared by 0 bases and J by 0 bases, with 7 bases between. CDR3 residues: CASSLGGGSGNTIYF. The CDR3 coding sequence is TGTGCCAGCAGCTTGGGCGGGGGCTCTGGAAACACCATATATTTT. The variable domain in full, with the rest retrieved from reference TRBV5-4 and TRBJ1-3, is ETGVTQSPTHLIKTRGQQVTLRCSSQSGHNTVSWYQQALGQGPQFIFQYYREEENGRGNFPPRFSGLQFPNYSSELNVNALELDDSALYLCASSLGGGSGNTIYFGEGSWLTVV.

The chain joins TRBV29-1 to TRBJ1-3; 7 bases match TRBD1. The germline V gene has CDR1 SQVTM and CDR2 ANQGSEA. This CDR3 region has 14 residues. After removal of 7 bases from V and 0 bases from J, the junction contained 6 bases not matched to a gene. CDR3 region: CSASDRTSGNTIYF. CDR3 DNA sequence: TGCAGCGCCTCGGACAGGACCTCTGGAAACACCATATATTTT.

This chain connects TRBV6-6 to TRBJ2-7; 10 nucleotides match TRBD1. This CDR3 is built from 14 residues. CDR1 and CDR2 from the germline V gene are MNHNY and SVGAGI (reference sequence). The junction had 8 bases not matched to a gene; V was cut back by 7 bases and J by 5 bases. CDR3 in amino acids: CASTEFGTGDEQYF. The DNA for the CDR3 is TGTGCCAGCACTGAATTTGGGACAGGGGACGAGCAGTACTTC.

The genes are TRBV6-5 and TRBJ2-1; tentative D call: TRBD2 (6 bases). The CDR3 is 15 amino acids. V was trimmed by 5 bases and J by 7 bases, leaving 18 bases between them. Germline CDR1 MNHEY, CDR2 SVGAGI. The CDR3 spells CASSQRWDSKNEQFF. In DNA form, the CDR3 reads TGTGCCAGCAGTCAACGATGGGACTCTAAAAATGAGCAGTTCTTC.

The CDR3 region has the DNA TGTGCCAGCAGTGTCCGGGACAGGGGGTCAGATACGCAGTATTTT. It translates to CASSVRDRGSDTQYF. This sequence joins TRBV27 and TRBJ2-3; 11 bases fit TRBD1. The ends lost 5 bases at V and 4 bases at J; junction bases unmatched: 5. The CDR3 has 15 residues. Germline V gene lookup returns CDR1 MNHEY and CDR2 SMNVEV (reference sequence).

The V and J genes are TRBV4-3 and TRBJ2-4; 9 nucleotides match TRBD1. Trimming removed 0 bases from V and 7 bases from J; junction bases left unmatched: 4. The CDR3 extends over 15 amino acids. Germline V gives CDR1 LGHNA, CDR2 YSLEER. CDR3 sequence: CASSQEGQGSNIQYF. CDR3 in DNA: TGCGCCAGCAGCCAAGAAGGACAGGGGTCCAACATTCAGTACTTC.

This sequence joins TRBV27 and TRBJ2-7, with a tentative D call TRBD2 (7 bases). The CDR3 sequence is 14 residues long. Germline-derived CDR1 and CDR2 are MNHEY and SMNVEV (reference sequence). Trimming stripped 1 base from V and 6 bases from J, with 13 bases between. CDR3: CASSLLGGLGEQYF. Written as DNA, the CDR3 is TGTGCCAGCAGTTTATTGGGGGGGCTGGGCGAGCAGTACTTC.

Note on this clone: At one of its ends the junction is not consistent with the germline gene, which may arise from a read error. This chain connects TRBV10-1 to TRBJ2-7, with a possible D match to TRBD2 (7 bases). The germline V gene has CDR1 WNHNN and CDR2 SYGVQD (reference sequence). The CDR3 loop spans 15 amino acids. Here the CDR3 reads CAPTPCTGGSHEQYF. As DNA, the CDR3 is TGCGCCCCAACCCCGTGCACGGGGGGCTCCCACGAGCAGTACTTC.

This clone has only a few counts. The chain uses TRBV27 and TRBJ2-7, with TRBD1 identical over 7 bases. Germline CDR1 MNHEY, CDR2 SMNVEV (reference sequence). CDR3 length equals 14 residues. V gave up 3 bases and J gave up 4 bases; unmatched junction bases: 6. The CDR3, as DNA: TGTGCCAGCAGTTTGACAGGGACATTATACGAGCAGTACTTC. Residues: CASSLTGTLYEQYF.

This clone was counted a single time. The gene calls are TRBV11-2 and TRBJ2-1, with 9 positions matching TRBD2. Losses at the gene ends were 0 bases for V and 8 bases for J; bases not matched to a gene: 5. The CDR3 covers 15 residues. Germline CDR1 SGHAT, CDR2 FQNNGV. CDR3 protein: CASSLEVLAGYEQFF. CDR3 in DNA: TGTGCCAGCAGCTTAGAGGTGCTAGCGGGGTATGAGCAGTTCTTC.

With respect to this clone: Other DNA sequences in this specimen translate into the identical CDR3. V and J are TRBV5-1 and TRBJ1-2; D is perhaps TRBD1 (5 bases). Deletions cut 2 bases from V and 6 bases from J, with 8 bases between. Per germline, CDR1 SGHRS and CDR2 YFSETQ. CDR3 size: 12 residues. CDR3 sequence (DNA): TGCGCCAGCAGCTTTGGGGGGAATGGCTACACCTTC. This sequence encodes CASSFGGNGYTF.

This sequence joins TRBV15 and TRBJ1-2; D call uncertain. V lost 0 bases to trimming and J lost 6 bases, with 11 bases between them. Germline loops: CDR1 LNHNV, CDR2 YYDKDF (reference sequence). CDR3 length: 14 amino acids. DNA for the CDR3: TGTGCCACCAGCAGAGAAGAAGCAAGAAATGGCTACACCTTC. Protein sequence: CATSREEARNGYTF. The full variable domain, its missing parts supplied by reference TRBV15 and TRBJ1-2, is DAMVIQNPRYQVTQFGKPVTLSCSQTLNHNVMYWYQQKSSQAPKLLFHYYDKDFNNEADTPDNFQSRRPNTSFCFLDIRSPGLGDTAMYLCATSREEARNGYTFGSGTRLTVV.

J is TRBJ2-7 and V is TRBV5-1, with D maybe TRBD1 (5 bases). This CDR3 is built from 11 residues. Between the trimmed V and J ends, which lost 5 bases and 2 bases, there was a span of 5 bases. The germline V gene encodes CDR1 SGHRS and CDR2 YFSETQ. CDR3 nucleotides: TGCGCCAGCAGACAGGCCTACGAGCAGTACTTC. Amino acid sequence: CASRQAYEQYF.

The chain links TRBV7-9 to TRBJ2-3; possible D gene TRBD1, 6 bases. This CDR3 region has 15 residues. Germline loops: CDR1 SEHNR, CDR2 FQNEAQ (reference sequence). Trimming took off 2 bases at V and 1 base at J, with 10 bases between the two ends. The CDR3 reads CASSLRGMGTDTQYF. The CDR3, as DNA: TGTGCCAGCAGCTTAAGGGGGATGGGCACAGATACGCAGTATTTT.

This chain uses TRBV9 with TRBJ2-3; unclear D gene. Germline CDR1 SGDLS, CDR2 YYNGEE. This CDR3 comprises 11 residues. Trimming stripped 5 bases from V and 5 bases from J, with 6 bases between. Written as DNA, the CDR3 is TGTGCCAGCAGAAACGGAGATACGCAGTATTTT. Its translation: CASRNGDTQYF.

The chain links TRBV27 to TRBJ1-6; TRBD1 aligns across 7 bases. Trimming took 2 bases from V and 9 from J; bases not matched to a gene: 4. Germline V lookup: CDR1 MNHEY, CDR2 SMNVEV (reference sequence). This CDR3 is 14 amino acids long. CDR3 sequence reads: CASSLVQGGSPLHF. CDR3 in DNA: TGTGCCAGCAGTTTAGTCCAGGGGGGTTCACCCCTCCACTTT.

V usage is TRBV27 and J usage is TRBJ1-5; a possible D gene is TRBD1 (5 bases). This CDR3 is 14 amino acids long. V lost 1 base to trimming and J lost 5 bases, with 9 bases between them. Per the germline V gene, CDR1 is MNHEY and CDR2 is SMNVEV (reference sequence). CDR3 region: CASSLLGGDQPQHF. The CDR3 DNA reads as TGTGCCAGCAGTTTATTGGGGGGTGATCAGCCCCAGCATTTT.

This rearrangement joins TRBV6-5 to TRBJ2-1, with a weak D call TRBD1 (5 bases). From germline, CDR1 is MNHEY and CDR2 SVGAGI. This CDR3 region has 14 residues. The V end was cut by 2 bases, the J end by 3 bases, with 8 bases between. CDR3 coding DNA: TGTGCCAGCAGTTACGTAGGGGTCTACAATGAGCAGTTCTTC. Protein product: CASSYVGVYNEQFF.

The rearrangement joins TRBV7-6 to TRBJ1-4; D is undetermined. Germline V gene data show CDR1 as SGHVS and CDR2 as FNYEAQ. V gave up 2 bases and J gave up 2 bases, with 15 bases separating them. This CDR3 is 17 amino acids long. The CDR3 DNA sequence: TGTGCCAGCAGCTTAAAGTGGGTGGCGGCTACTAATGAAAAACTGTTTTTT. This sequence encodes CASSLKWVAATNEKLFF.

The chain employs TRBV6-6 and TRBJ2-2; D is possibly TRBD2 (6 bases). The CDR3 is 16 amino acids. With 5 bases removed from V and 4 bases from J, the gap between germline ends came to 17 bases. Germline V CDR1 and CDR2: MNHNY, SVGAGI (reference sequence). The CDR3 spells CASSTDPRGGTGELFF. CDR3 coding DNA: TGTGCCAGCAGTACCGACCCAAGGGGAGGCACCGGGGAGCTGTTTTTT.

This chain uses TRBV29-1 with TRBJ2-7, with TRBD1 matching 9 bases. This CDR3 comprises 12 residues. Germline V gives CDR1 SQVTM, CDR2 ANQGSEA. J was trimmed by 5 bases and V by 4 bases; bases with no gene match: 3. DNA for the CDR3: TGCAGCGTTGGGGGACAGGGACACGAGCAGTACTTC. Translated, it gives CSVGGQGHEQYF.

This rearrangement joins TRBV20-1 to TRBJ2-2; D unresolved. Looked up from germline, CDR1 is DFQATT and CDR2 is SNEGSKA (reference sequence). The ends were cut back, 1 base at V and 5 bases at J, with 2 bases in the middle. The CDR3 has 11 residues. The CDR3 coding sequence is TGCAGTGCTAGAGCAACCGGGGAGCTGTTTTTT. Translation gives CSARATGELFF.

V and J are TRBV4-3 and TRBJ2-3, with 8 bases matching TRBD1. V dropped 1 base and J dropped 4; count of bases not matched to a gene: 4. Germline lookup yields CDR1 LGHNA and CDR2 YSLEER. The CDR3 is made up of 15 amino acids. The CDR3 nucleotides read TGCGCCAGCAGCCAAGCGGACAGGGACCCAGATACGCAGTATTTT. Translated: CASSQADRDPDTQYF.

This rearrangement joins TRBV7-8 to TRBJ2-7, with D perhaps matching TRBD2 (6 bases). Germline V gene sequence: CDR1 SGHVS, CDR2 FQNEAQ. The CDR3 is 11 amino acids. V lost 7 bases and J lost 6, with 10 bases in between. The CDR3 nucleotides are TGTGCCAGCACCCTCGGGGGCGAGCAGTACTTC. Translating gives CASTLGGEQYF.

This clone appeared a few times. V is TRBV5-1 and J is TRBJ2-7, with D maybe TRBD2 (7 bases). The length of the CDR3 is 19 residues. V was trimmed by 3 bases and J by 1 base, leaving 26 bases between them. Germline-derived CDR1 and CDR2 are SGHRS and YFSETQ. The CDR3 sequence: CASSWGGGGGVSGSYEQYF. CDR3 in DNA: TGCGCCAGCAGCTGGGGCGGGGGCGGGGGTGTCTCCGGGTCCTACGAGCAGTACTTC.

The rearrangement uses TRBV7-7 and TRBJ2-1; the match to TRBD2 covers 10 bases. Trimming took 5 bases from V and 5 from J; bases not matched to a gene: 3. The CDR3 is made up of 14 amino acids. The V gene's germline CDR1 is SSHAT and CDR2 FNYEAQ (reference sequence). This CDR3 reads CASSAGLADNEQFF. In DNA, the CDR3 is TGTGCCAGCAGCGCCGGACTAGCGGACAATGAGCAGTTCTTC. Filled out from reference TRBV7-7 and TRBJ2-1, the complete variable domain reads GAGVSQSPRYKVTKRGQDVTLRCDPISSHATLYWYQQALGQGPEFLTYFNYEAQPDKSGLPSDRFSAERPEGSISTLTIQRTEQRDSAMYRCASSAGLADNEQFFGPGTRLTVL.

This clone has only a few counts. The chain uses TRBV7-3 and TRBJ2-1; 9 bases agree with TRBD2. Germline-derived CDR1 and CDR2 are SGHTA and FQGTGA. Germline trimming cut 1 base from V and 12 bases from J; bases unmatched to any gene: 7. CDR3 length: 14 amino acids. The CDR3 DNA is TGTGCCAGCAGCTTAAATCTTGCGGGGGGGTTGCAGTTCTTC. Protein sequence: CASSLNLAGGLQFF.

This CDR3 is CASSLRSTGVYDTQYF. CDR3 nucleotide sequence: TGTGCCAGCAGCTTGCGGAGCACAGGGGTTTACGATACGCAGTATTTT. The V gene is TRBV5-6, the J gene TRBJ2-3, with 7 bases aligning to TRBD1. V trimming: 1 base; J trimming: 6 bases; junction bases outside the gene matches: 11. CDR1 and CDR2 from the germline V gene are SGHDT and YYEEEE. The CDR3 runs 16 residues.